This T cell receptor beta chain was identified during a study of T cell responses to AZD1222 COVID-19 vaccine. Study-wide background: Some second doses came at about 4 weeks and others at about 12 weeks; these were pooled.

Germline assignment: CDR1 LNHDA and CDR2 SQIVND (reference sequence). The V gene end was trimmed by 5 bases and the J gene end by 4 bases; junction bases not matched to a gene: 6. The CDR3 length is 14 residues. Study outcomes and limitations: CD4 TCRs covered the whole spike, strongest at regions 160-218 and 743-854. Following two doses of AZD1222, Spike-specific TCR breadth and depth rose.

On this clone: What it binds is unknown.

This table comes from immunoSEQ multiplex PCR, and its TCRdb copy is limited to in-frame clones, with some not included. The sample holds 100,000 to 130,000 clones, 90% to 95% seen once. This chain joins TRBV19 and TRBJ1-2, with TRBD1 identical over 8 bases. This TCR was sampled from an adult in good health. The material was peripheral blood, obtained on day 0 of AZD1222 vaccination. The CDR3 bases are TGTGCCAGTAGTGGGGACAGGCTTCGCTATGGCTACACCTTC. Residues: CASSGDRLRYGYTF.